This entry lists 15 T cell receptor beta chains sequenced from one sample in a study of cytomegalovirus exposure and HLA in healthy donors. PCR involved 60 Vbeta and 13 Jbeta primers. This table comes from immunoSEQ multiplex PCR, and its TCRdb copy is limited to in-frame clones, with some not included. The data contain fewer than 120,000 clones, more than 65% of them seen just once; the ten biggest clones take up roughly an eighth. Sequencing was carried out using PBMCs. Receptors originate from a man younger than 40 in good health and CMV-seropositive.

CDR3 sequence (DNA): TGTGCCAGTAGTATCTCGGGGAGCAGCAATCAGCCCCAGCATTTT. It translates to CASSISGSSNQPQHF. The chain links TRBV19 to TRBJ1-5; no firm D call. Germline values: CDR1 LNHDA, CDR2 SQIVND (reference sequence). The CDR3 length is 15 residues. The V and J ends lost 3 bases and 1 base respectively, with 10 bases between them.

The V call is TRBV28, the J call TRBJ1-4, with D uncertain. Germline values: CDR1 MDHEN, CDR2 SYDVKM. This CDR3 region has 14 residues. Trimming left V 5 bases short and J 13 bases short, with 20 bases between. The CDR3 DNA sequence: TGTGCCAGCAGTCCCCCAGACACTAGGTCGCCACTGTTTTTT. It codes for CASSPPDTRSPLFF.

J is TRBJ2-1 and V is TRBV7-2; 12 nucleotides match TRBD1. J was trimmed by 8 bases and V by 6 bases; bases with no gene match: 8. The CDR3 contains 15 residues. Germline V lookup: CDR1 SGHTA, CDR2 FQGNSA. Here the CDR3 reads CASRLSRDRGHEQFF. CDR3 nucleotide sequence: TGTGCCAGCAGACTTTCTAGGGACAGGGGGCATGAGCAGTTCTTC. Full variable domain (missing parts from reference TRBV7-2 and TRBJ2-1): GAGVSQSPSNKVTEKGKDVELRCDPISGHTALYWYRQSLGQGLEFLIYFQGNSAPDKSGLPSDRFSAERTGGSVSTLTIQRTQQEDSAVYLCASRLSRDRGHEQFFGPGTRLTVL.

The rearrangement uses TRBV30 and TRBJ1-5; 7 bases align to TRBD1. Germline CDR1 GTSNPN, CDR2 SVGIG (reference sequence). Trimming at V came to 0 bases and at J to 5 bases, leaving 16 bases not matched to a gene. The CDR3 covers 18 residues. The CDR3 coding sequence is TGTGCCTGGAGTGTATATGAATGGGGCAGGGGGATAGATCAGCCCCAGCATTTT. Protein sequence: CAWSVYEWGRGIDQPQHF.

V and J are TRBV7-8 and TRBJ2-3; possible D gene TRBD1, 5 bases. Germline-derived CDR1 and CDR2 are SGHVS and FQNEAQ. CDR3 size: 16 residues. The V and J ends lost 5 bases and 0 bases respectively, with 15 bases between them. DNA of the CDR3: TGTGCCAGCAGCCCGCAAGGGGTTAGTAGCACAGATACGCAGTATTTT. Translated: CASSPQGVSSTDTQYF. The entire variable domain, with the rest obtained from reference TRBV7-8 and TRBJ2-3, is as follows: GAGVSQSPRYKVAKRGQDVALRCDPISGHVSLFWYQQALGQGPEFLTYFQNEAQLDKSGLPSDRFFAERPEGSVSTLKIQRTQQEDSAVYLCASSPQGVSSTDTQYFGPGTRLTVL.

The chain links TRBV19 to TRBJ2-3; TRBD1 matches 8 bases. This CDR3 contains 16 residues. Germline V gives CDR1 LNHDA, CDR2 SQIVND (reference sequence). V shed 1 base, J shed 4 bases, and the junction held 7 bases outside the gene matches. CDR3 in DNA: TGTGCCAGTAGTATAGTAGGGCGGGGACAGGCAGATACGCAGTATTTT. Its translation: CASSIVGRGQADTQYF.

The V gene is TRBV15, the J gene TRBJ2-3; possible D gene TRBD2, 5 bases. Between the trimmed V and J ends, which lost 3 bases and 4 bases, there was a span of 11 bases. Germline-derived CDR1 and CDR2 are LNHNV and YYDKDF (reference sequence). The CDR3 extends over 14 amino acids. The CDR3 bases are TGTGCCACCAGCAGGGAGGTGGCGCCAGATACGCAGTATTTT. Translated: CATSREVAPDTQYF.

The chain carries TRBV4-1 and TRBJ2-7, with D perhaps TRBD1 (6 bases). V lost 6 bases and J 3 bases, leaving 18 bases between the germline ends. Per the germline V gene, CDR1 is MGHRA and CDR2 is YSYEKL. The CDR3 runs to 15 residues. The CDR3 sequence is CASRARQEGIYEQYF. The CDR3 DNA reads as TGCGCCAGCAGGGCGAGACAGGAAGGGATCTACGAGCAGTACTTC.

J is TRBJ1-2 and V is TRBV30, with TRBD1 as a possible D gene (5 bases). The CDR3 is 13 amino acids. From germline, CDR1 is GTSNPN and CDR2 SVGIG (reference sequence). Trimming shortened V by 1 base and J by 3 bases, and 9 bases separated the two germline ends. The CDR3 DNA reads TGTGCCTGGAGTGATCAGGGCGACTATGGCTACACCTTC. Its translation is CAWSDQGDYGYTF.

This chain uses TRBV6-5 with TRBJ2-3; 13 bases are shared with TRBD2. Germline CDR1 reads MNHEY; CDR2 reads SVGAGI. The CDR3 totals 14 residues. Germline trimming cut 6 bases from V and 6 bases from J; bases unmatched to any gene: 3. CDR3 DNA: TGTGCCAGCAGGGTGGGACTAGCGGGGGATACGCAGTATTTT. Translation: CASRVGLAGDTQYF.

This sequence joins TRBV28 and TRBJ1-5, with TRBD1 as a possible D gene (5 bases). V was cut by 6 bases and J by 11 bases, with 17 bases left in between. The CDR3 consists of 13 residues. Germline values: CDR1 MDHEN, CDR2 SYDVKM. The CDR3 loop reads CASSSREFRAQHF. The CDR3 DNA reads as TGTGCCAGCAGCTCCAGGGAATTCAGGGCCCAGCATTTT. Full variable domain (remainder filled in from reference TRBV28 and TRBJ1-5): DVKVTQSSRYLVKRTGEKVFLECVQDMDHENMFWYRQDPGLGLRLIYFSYDVKMKEKGDIPEGYSVSREKKERFSLILESASTNQTSMYLCASSSREFRAQHFGDGTRLSIL.

This clone was seen a few times. The chain couples TRBV28 to TRBJ1-4; perhaps TRBD1 as D (5 bases). The V end lost 7 bases, the J end lost 7 bases, and 16 bases lay between the germline ends. This CDR3 has 14 amino acids. Germline CDR1 is MDHEN and CDR2 is SYDVKM. CDR3 region: CASTQAGGPEKLFF. The CDR3, as DNA: TGTGCCAGCACCCAGGCGGGGGGTCCTGAAAAACTGTTTTTT.

The chain links TRBV28 to TRBJ2-6; D may be TRBD1 (6 bases). The germline V gene has CDR1 MDHEN and CDR2 SYDVKM. The V and J ends lost 3 bases and 0 bases respectively, with 15 bases between them. The CDR3 runs to 18 residues. The CDR3 DNA sequence: TGTGCCAGCAGTTTTTTATTCGAGGGGGACTCTGGGGCCAACGTCCTGACTTTC. This translates into CASSFLFEGDSGANVLTF.

V usage is TRBV25-1 and J usage is TRBJ2-7; 8 positions match TRBD2. The DNA matches TRBJ2-1 better at its end, which makes the J call doubtful. The CDR3 has 17 residues. CDR1 MGHDK and CDR2 SYGVNS come from the germline V gene. The CDR3 DNA follows: TGTGCCAGCAGTGAATACGGGTTGGTCGGGGGGGCCAATGAGCAGTTCTTC. Amino acid sequence: CASSEYGLVGGANEQFF.

The sample holds a few counts of this clone. This rearrangement joins TRBV5-4 to TRBJ1-1; 7 nucleotides align to TRBD1. The CDR3 is made up of 14 amino acids. CDR1 is SGHNT, CDR2 YYREEE, per germline (reference sequence). With 1 base clipped from V and 4 bases from J, the junction kept 4 bases outside the gene matches. This CDR3 reads CASSLLGGGTEAFF. The CDR3 coding sequence is TGTGCCAGCAGCTTGCTAGGGGGCGGCACTGAAGCTTTCTTT.